The clone carrying this T cell receptor beta chain was seen ten or more times. The antigen remains unidentified. Patients were left out if they had other autoimmune diseases, uncontrolled infections, pregnancy or lactation. These data originate in a study of Graves' ophthalmopathy and Graves' hyperthyroidism. CDR3 regions of TCR beta were amplified from RNA transcripts. HTBI primers primed a first-round RT-PCR, and a second-round multiplex PCR followed. MiXCR, run by TCRdb on the multiplex PCR reads, gives a single entry per CDR3 protein. The table shows about 500,000 distinct CDR3 sequences, with under 15% occurring only once. Study conclusions and caveats: The majority of expanded thyroid clonotypes above 0.001 frequency also occurred in blood. Using a 13-signature model, the authors split ophthalmopathy from stable hyperthyroidism, with 85% to 90% sensitivity and around 76% specificity.

The CDR3 extends over 11 amino acids. V lost 4 bases and J lost 5, with 6 bases in between. Germline lookup yields CDR1 WSHSY and CDR2 SAAADI. The rearrangement links TRBV10-2 to TRBJ2-7, with D unresolved. The sample consisted of blood. The TCR originated in a woman aged 30 to 39 with Graves' ophthalmopathy. The CDR3 DNA sequence: TGCGCCAGCAGTGTTCCTAACGAGCAGTACTTC. It codes for CASSVPNEQYF.